A single sample gave rise to the 27 T cell receptor beta chains below, sequenced in a study of T cells in pancreatic ductal adenocarcinoma. Selected pancreatic ductal adenocarcinoma patients had undergone surgery without neoadjuvant therapy. Libraries were prepared by immunoSEQ multiplex PCR; TCRdb keeps only in-frame clonotypes and omits some of them. The data hold approximately 97,000 clones, with over 90% observed a single time. The sequencing sample was made of PBMCs. These receptors came from a human donor with pancreatic ductal adenocarcinoma.

The chain combines TRBV4-3 with TRBJ2-1; D may be TRBD1 (5 bases). V lost 1 base and J lost 1, with 8 bases in between. CDR3 length: 15 amino acids. CDR1 and CDR2 from the germline V gene are LGHNA and YSLEER. The CDR3 DNA reads as TGCGCCAGCAGCCAAGTTTCAGGGTCCTACAATGAGCAGTTCTTC. Protein product: CASSQVSGSYNEQFF.

CDR3 coding DNA: TGTGCCAGCAGTTCGTTCTTGGGACATGTAGATCAGCCCCAGCATTTT. It encodes CASSSFLGHVDQPQHF. The J gene is TRBJ1-5, the V gene TRBV28, with a tentative D call TRBD1 (6 bases). Trimming removed 4 bases from V and 5 bases from J, with 18 bases in between. Germline values: CDR1 MDHEN, CDR2 SYDVKM. The CDR3 runs to 16 residues.

The chain recombines TRBV11-2 with TRBJ2-3, with a tentative D call TRBD2 (6 bases). The CDR3 contains 15 residues. The V and J ends lost 4 bases and 0 bases respectively, with 11 bases between them. Germline CDR1 SGHAT, CDR2 FQNNGV. The CDR3 region is CASSSPGVSTDTQYF. Here the CDR3 DNA reads TGTGCCAGCAGCTCCCCGGGGGTTAGCACAGATACGCAGTATTTT.

The gene calls are TRBV5-4 and TRBJ2-7; 7 positions agree with TRBD2. The CDR3 spans 16 residues. Germline lookup yields CDR1 SGHNT and CDR2 YYREEE (reference sequence). The V segment lost 0 bases and the J segment 6 bases; nucleotides outside the gene matches: 12. DNA for the CDR3: TGTGCCAGCAGCTTGGCCGGGAGGCAGTCCCTTGGCGAGCAGTACTTC. This sequence encodes CASSLAGRQSLGEQYF.

This chain uses TRBV29-1 with TRBJ2-7; D might be TRBD1 (5 bases). V dropped 6 bases and J dropped 0 bases, with 9 bases sitting between them. Germline V gene sequence: CDR1 SQVTM, CDR2 ANQGSEA. The CDR3 has 12 amino acids. The CDR3 loop is CSVAGHSYEQYF. CDR3 DNA sequence: TGCAGCGTGGCTGGACACTCCTACGAGCAGTACTTC.

CDR3 protein: CASSQGGDGSYEQYF. The CDR3 region has the DNA TGTGCCAGCAGCCAGGGGGGGGACGGATCCTACGAGCAGTACTTC. This chain joins TRBV4-2 and TRBJ2-7, with 7 bases lining up with TRBD2. The CDR3 loop spans 15 amino acids. The V gene end was trimmed by 3 bases and the J gene end by 1 base; junction bases not matched to a gene: 6. CDR1 and CDR2 from the germline V gene are LGHNA and YNFKEQ.

The chain has TRBV6-5 and TRBJ2-7; weak D call: TRBD2 (5 bases). The V end lost 2 bases, the J end lost 3 bases, and 14 bases lay between the germline ends. CDR1 and CDR2 from the germline V gene are MNHEY and SVGAGI. This CDR3 has 15 residues. In nucleotides, the CDR3 is TGTGCCAGCAGTTACGACTACTTAACTCACTACGAGCAGTACTTC. Translation: CASSYDYLTHYEQYF.

The chain employs TRBV7-9 and TRBJ1-3; no clear D gene. Germline-derived CDR1 and CDR2 are SEHNR and FQNEAQ (reference sequence). The CDR3 is 13 residues long. Trimming removed 6 bases from V and 0 bases from J, with 6 bases in between. CDR3 region: CASSPSSGNTIYF. Here the CDR3 DNA reads TGTGCCAGCAGTCCCTCCTCTGGAAACACCATATATTTT.

This rearrangement joins TRBV6-6 to TRBJ1-3, with 9 bases lining up with TRBD1. The length of the CDR3 is 14 residues. CDR1 is MNHNY, CDR2 SVGAGI, per germline (reference sequence). V shed 6 bases, J shed 3 bases, and the junction held 3 bases outside the gene matches. CDR3 nucleotides: TGTGCCAGCAGGGGACAGGGAGGTGGAAACACCATATATTTT. Translation gives CASRGQGGGNTIYF.

The chain links TRBV28 to TRBJ2-7; the D is unclear. Germline loops: CDR1 MDHEN, CDR2 SYDVKM. CDR3 size: 12 residues. Trimming cost V 3 bases and J 7 bases, with 10 bases left between them. This CDR3 reads CASSFGLREQYF. CDR3 nucleotide sequence: TGTGCCAGCAGTTTTGGCCTTCGAGAGCAGTACTTC. Filled out from reference TRBV28 and TRBJ2-7, the complete variable domain reads DVKVTQSSRYLVKRTGEKVFLECVQDMDHENMFWYRQDPGLGLRLIYFSYDVKMKEKGDIPEGYSVSREKKERFSLILESASTNQTSMYLCASSFGLREQYFGPGTRLTVT.

This chain links TRBV19 with TRBJ2-1; 13 bases agree with TRBD2. V was pared by 5 bases and J by 6 bases, with 4 bases of the junction left unmatched. Germline V lookup: CDR1 LNHDA, CDR2 SQIVND (reference sequence). CDR3 length: 15 residues. The CDR3 bases are TGTGCCAGTAGTCCCGGACTAGCGGGAGCCAATGAGCAGTTCTTC. Protein product: CASSPGLAGANEQFF. Using reference TRBV19 and TRBJ2-1 for the parts outside the CDR3, the full variable domain is DGGITQSPKYLFRKEGQNVTLSCEQNLNHDAMYWYRQDPGQGLRLIYYSQIVNDFQKGDIAEGYSVSREKKESFPLTVTSAQKNPTAFYLCASSPGLAGANEQFFGPGTRLTVL.

This chain links TRBV4-2 with TRBJ2-7; D might be TRBD2 (6 bases). CDR1 is LGHNA and CDR2 is YNFKEQ in the germline V gene. This CDR3 comprises 15 residues. Trimming took off 1 base at V and 4 bases at J, with 14 bases between the two ends. In DNA, the CDR3 is TGTGCCAGCAGCCAAGTCGGGGGAGCACAGTACGAGCAGTACTTC. Encoded protein: CASSQVGGAQYEQYF.

This chain connects TRBV7-2 to TRBJ1-4; 9 nucleotides agree with TRBD1. Unmatched junction bases numbered 5, after V lost 0 bases and J lost 6 bases. Germline V gene data show CDR1 as SGHTA and CDR2 as FQGNSA. This CDR3 contains 16 residues. CDR3 region: CASSLARTGAHEKLFF. As DNA, the CDR3 is TGTGCCAGCAGCTTAGCGAGGACAGGGGCGCATGAAAAACTGTTTTTT.

This CDR3 reads CASSLSWGGTASTDTQYF. In nucleotides, the CDR3 is TGTGCCAGCAGCTTATCTTGGGGGGGGACTGCTAGCACAGATACGCAGTATTTT. The chain joins TRBV7-9 to TRBJ2-3; 7 bases agree with TRBD2. Germline V gives CDR1 SEHNR, CDR2 FQNEAQ (reference sequence). This CDR3 spans 18 amino acids. Trimming removed 2 bases from V and 0 bases from J; junction bases left unmatched: 11.

This clone showed up just once. This chain links TRBV10-3 with TRBJ2-1, with 9 bases aligning to TRBD1. V shed 7 bases, J shed 6 bases, and the junction held 7 bases outside the gene matches. The V gene's germline CDR1 is ENHRY and CDR2 SYGVKD. The CDR3 contains 14 residues. The CDR3 protein is CAINVGQGSNEQFF. The CDR3 nucleotides are TGTGCCATCAATGTGGGACAGGGAAGCAATGAGCAGTTCTTC.

The chain recombines TRBV7-2 with TRBJ2-7; D uncertain. CDR1 SGHTA and CDR2 FQGNSA come from the germline V gene. The CDR3 runs 14 residues. The germline V and J ends were trimmed by 1 base and 5 bases, with 12 bases remaining between them. CDR3 in DNA: TGTGCCAGCAGCTTAGATCCCAGTCACAACGAGCAGTACTTC. Amino acids: CASSLDPSHNEQYF.

The CDR3, as DNA: TGCGCCAGCAGCCCCTGGGGACAGGGGGTCGATGAGCAGTTCTTC. Its translation: CASSPWGQGVDEQFF. This chain links TRBV4-3 with TRBJ2-1; TRBD1 aligns across 11 bases. The CDR3 has 15 residues. Germline CDR1 reads LGHNA; CDR2 reads YSLEER. The J segment lost 8 bases and the V segment lost 4 bases, leaving 7 bases of the junction unmatched.

This chain uses TRBV19 with TRBJ2-1; 9 bases are a match to TRBD1. Germline CDR1 is LNHDA and CDR2 is SQIVND (reference sequence). V lost 4 bases, J lost 8 bases, and 3 bases stayed unmatched. The CDR3 extends over 13 amino acids. In nucleotides, the CDR3 is TGTGCCAGTAGTACGGGACAGGGTTATGAGCAGTTCTTC. It yields the protein CASSTGQGYEQFF.

The chain is built from TRBV5-4 and TRBJ2-7; perhaps TRBD2 as D (6 bases). The ends were cut back, 0 bases at V and 0 bases at J, with 7 bases in the middle. This CDR3 region has 14 residues. Germline values: CDR1 SGHNT, CDR2 YYREEE (reference sequence). In nucleotides, the CDR3 is TGTGCCAGCAGCTTGGGGCGGGGCTCCTACGAGCAGTACTTC. Protein: CASSLGRGSYEQYF.

V and J are TRBV28 and TRBJ2-3, with 10 bases lining up with TRBD2. The CDR3 totals 13 residues. Germline V gene lookup returns CDR1 MDHEN and CDR2 SYDVKM. Trimming cost V 8 bases and J 4 bases; bases outside gene matches: 3. The CDR3 region is CASWSGRADTQYF. The CDR3 DNA follows: TGTGCCAGCTGGAGCGGGAGGGCAGATACGCAGTATTTT.

This clone showed up just a few times. J is TRBJ1-2 and V is TRBV29-1; D gene unclear. The germline V gene has CDR1 SQVTM and CDR2 ANQGSEA. The CDR3 contains 11 residues. V was cut by 2 bases and J by 4 bases, with 5 bases left in between. CDR3 residues: CSVELLYGYTF. The CDR3 DNA follows: TGCAGCGTTGAATTACTCTATGGCTACACCTTC. The whole variable domain, remainder taken from reference TRBV29-1 and TRBJ1-2, is SAVISQKPSRDICQRGTSLTIQCQVDSQVTMMFWYRQQPGQSLTLIATANQGSEATYESGFVIDKFPISRPNLTFSTLTVSNMSPEDSSIYLCSVELLYGYTFGSGTRLTVV.

This rearrangement joins TRBV28 to TRBJ2-3; 9 bases match TRBD2. In germline, CDR1 is MDHEN, CDR2 SYDVKM. V shed 4 bases and J 1 base; nucleotides not matched to a gene: 6. The CDR3 totals 16 residues. CDR3 protein: CASSSSVAGGTDTQYF. The CDR3 DNA sequence: TGTGCCAGCAGTTCCTCCGTAGCGGGAGGCACAGATACGCAGTATTTT.

J is TRBJ2-2 and V is TRBV18, with 7 nucleotides matching TRBD1. The CDR3 totals 16 residues. Germline V gene sequence: CDR1 KGHSH, CDR2 LQKENI. V lost 1 base to trimming and J lost 4 bases; unmatched junction nucleotides: 6. The CDR3 nucleotides are TGTGCCAGCTCACCACAGGAGACAGGGAGCACCGGGGAGCTGTTTTTT. Protein sequence: CASSPQETGSTGELFF. The full variable domain, with the rest looked up from reference TRBV18 and TRBJ2-2, is NAGVMQNPRHLVRRRGQEARLRCSPMKGHSHVYWYRQLPEEGLKFMVYLQKENIIDESGMPKERFSAEFPKEGPSILRIQQVVRGDSAAYFCASSPQETGSTGELFFGEGSRLTVL.

The gene calls are TRBV2 and TRBJ2-3; TRBD2 matches at 7 bases. Germline CDR1 reads SNHLY; CDR2 reads FYNNEI. With V trimmed by 5 bases and J by 1 base, 6 bases remained unmatched. There are 15 residues in the CDR3. The CDR3 DNA is TGTGCCAGCAGTCTAACTAGCGACCGCACAGATACGCAGTATTTT. Protein sequence: CASSLTSDRTDTQYF. Combining the CDR3 with reference TRBV2 and TRBJ2-3 gives the whole variable domain EPEVTQTPSHQVTQMGQEVILRCVPISNHLYFYWYRQILGQKVEFLVSFYNNEISEKSEIFDDQFSVERPDGSNFTLKIRSTKLEDSAMYFCASSLTSDRTDTQYFGPGTRLTVL.

This chain links TRBV10-1 with TRBJ2-5; 10 bases map to TRBD2. Germline-derived CDR1 and CDR2 are WNHNN and SYGVQD (reference sequence). Trimming cost V 3 bases and J 3 bases; bases outside gene matches: 4. The CDR3 loop spans 15 amino acids. CDR3: CASSDRTSGKETQYF. CDR3 sequence (DNA): TGCGCCAGCAGTGATCGGACTAGCGGAAAAGAGACCCAGTACTTC.

This chain uses TRBV27 with TRBJ1-1; 7 bases line up with TRBD1. Germline CDR1 and CDR2: MNHEY and SMNVEV (reference sequence). Germline trimming cut 3 bases from V and 3 bases from J; bases unmatched to any gene: 7. The CDR3 sequence is 15 residues long. The CDR3 coding sequence is TGTGCCAGCAGTTTTTTAGGGGGCACGGACACTGAAGCTTTCTTT. It yields the protein CASSFLGGTDTEAFF.

V and J are TRBV28 and TRBJ2-7; 7 bases agree with TRBD1. Germline V lookup: CDR1 MDHEN, CDR2 SYDVKM. The V gene end was trimmed by 9 bases and the J gene end by 1 base; junction bases not matched to a gene: 12. CDR3 length: 15 amino acids. The DNA for the CDR3 is TGTGCCAGTAATCCCGGGACAGCCTATTCCTACGAGCAGTACTTC. This translates into CASNPGTAYSYEQYF. Complete variable domain (other parts from reference TRBV28 and TRBJ2-7): DVKVTQSSRYLVKRTGEKVFLECVQDMDHENMFWYRQDPGLGLRLIYFSYDVKMKEKGDIPEGYSVSREKKERFSLILESASTNQTSMYLCASNPGTAYSYEQYFGPGTRLTVT.